A selection of T cell receptor beta chains follows, all from one sample in a study of cytomegalovirus exposure and HLA in healthy donors. The assay was immunoSEQ multiplex PCR, and TCRdb's table has in-frame clones only and misses some. The sample holds around 150,000 clones, 83% seen once. Input material: PBMCs. These receptors came from a man between 50 and 59 years old in good health and CMV-seropositive. The CDR3 runs from the conserved cysteine through the conserved F or W. Fields, in order: V gene, D gene, J gene, clone size, CDR3 DNA, CDR3 protein. D genes are given only for firm matches. Where a row states a size, it is once, few, many or the class of an expanded clone; other rows omit it.

v_gene: TRBV13
d_gene: -
j_gene: TRBJ1-2
abundance: -
CDR3nt: TGTGCCAGCAGCCAAAACAGGGATGGCTACACCTTC
CDR3aa: CASSQNRDGYTF

v_gene: TRBV11-2
d_gene: TRBD1
j_gene: TRBJ2-7
abundance: -
CDR3nt: TGTGCCAGCAACAAAGGACAGGGTGTGTCCTACGAGCAGTACTTC
CDR3aa: CASNKGQGVSYEQYF

v_gene: TRBV11-3
d_gene: -
j_gene: TRBJ2-1
abundance: once
CDR3nt: TGTGCCAGCAGCCAAGGGGGGGGTTCCTACAATGAGCAGTTCTTC
CDR3aa: CASSQGGGSYNEQFF

v_gene: TRBV5-1
d_gene: -
j_gene: TRBJ2-1
abundance: -
CDR3nt: TGCGCCAGCAGCTTGGAAGAGGCTGGATACAATGAGCAGTTCTTC
CDR3aa: CASSLEEAGYNEQFF

v_gene: TRBV10-3
d_gene: -
j_gene: TRBJ1-3
abundance: -
CDR3nt: TGTGCCATCAGTGATCGGGAGTACTCTGGAAACACCATATATTTT
CDR3aa: CAISDREYSGNTIYF

v_gene: TRBV6-5
d_gene: -
j_gene: TRBJ2-7
abundance: -
CDR3nt: TGTGCCAGCAGTTATTCCTGGGGCGGGGTCTCCTACGAGCAGTACTTC
CDR3aa: CASSYSWGGVSYEQYF

v_gene: TRBV2
d_gene: -
j_gene: TRBJ1-1
abundance: few
CDR3nt: TGTGCCAGCAGTCTACTCCGTGCTGAAGCTTTCTTT
CDR3aa: CASSLLRAEAFF

v_gene: TRBV28
d_gene: TRBD1
j_gene: TRBJ1-2
abundance: -
CDR3nt: TGTGCCAGCAGACAGGGGGCGCAAGGCTACACCTTC
CDR3aa: CASRQGAQGYTF

v_gene: TRBV21-1
d_gene: -
j_gene: TRBJ2-7
abundance: -
CDR3nt: TGTGCCAGCAGCAAAGGGTGGACAAACTACGAGCAGTACTTC
CDR3aa: CASSKGWTNYEQYF

v_gene: TRBV5-1
d_gene: -
j_gene: TRBJ2-7
abundance: -
CDR3nt: TGCGCCAGCAGCTTGGCCGGGGGGCCCTACGAGCAGTACTTC
CDR3aa: CASSLAGGPYEQYF

v_gene: TRBV5-4
d_gene: -
j_gene: TRBJ1-4
abundance: -
CDR3nt: TGTGCCAGCAGCCTGGATTCGGCAGGGCCTGTTGAAAAACTGTTTTTT
CDR3aa: CASSLDSAGPVEKLFF